A selection of T cell receptor beta chains follows, all from one sample in a study of blood T cells in healthy people across ages. Each CDR3 protein is one row after TCRdb ran MiXCR on the 5' RACE reads. The sample includes some 900,000 distinct CDR3 sequences, 40% to 60% of them seen just once. Sequences were obtained from blood. The receptors come from a man between 25 and 39 years old in good health. CDR3s include the opening cysteine and the closing phenylalanine or tryptophan.

v_call: TRBV27
j_call: TRBJ2-1
cdr3_aa: CASSSTLAGPYNEQFF

v_call: TRBV7-2
j_call: TRBJ2-3
cdr3_aa: CASSPRSGDTQYF

v_call: TRBV10-3
j_call: TRBJ2-1
cdr3_aa: CAITSGGAYQFF

v_call: TRBV12-3/TRBV12-4
j_call: TRBJ2-1
cdr3_aa: CASSSPGGWVINEQFF

v_call: TRBV5-1
j_call: TRBJ1-1
cdr3_aa: CASSLARGQGVTEAFF

v_call: TRBV9
j_call: TRBJ2-5
cdr3_aa: CASSVGLAALQETQYF

v_call: TRBV5-1
j_call: TRBJ2-3
cdr3_aa: CASSLMGQGTDTQYF

v_call: TRBV18
j_call: TRBJ1-2
cdr3_aa: CASSLDRGQGYTF

v_call: TRBV27
j_call: NA
cdr3_aa: CASRRQVSDGEQYF

v_call: TRBV20-1
j_call: TRBJ2-2
cdr3_aa: CSAPSSGGGTGELFF

v_call: TRBV3-1
j_call: TRBJ2-7
cdr3_aa: CASSQVGLGYEQYF

v_call: TRBV28
j_call: TRBJ2-4
cdr3_aa: CASSEPLAGTGEQYF

v_call: TRBV27
j_call: TRBJ1-2
cdr3_aa: CASSNAGRQTNGYTF

v_call: TRBV7-3
j_call: TRBJ2-1
cdr3_aa: CASSLNSGGAGEQFF

v_call: TRBV10-3
j_call: TRBJ2-3
cdr3_aa: CAISESGGAADTQYF

v_call: TRBV3-1
j_call: TRBJ1-2
cdr3_aa: CASSPTKDYGYTF

v_call: TRBV4-2
j_call: TRBJ2-1
cdr3_aa: CASSQEFVGTSYNEQFF

v_call: TRBV3-1
j_call: TRBJ2-7
cdr3_aa: CASSQDPVNEQYF

v_call: TRBV11-2
j_call: TRBJ1-5
cdr3_aa: CASSLLGGAQPQHF

v_call: TRBV28
j_call: TRBJ2-5
cdr3_aa: CASSPPDSPGQYF

v_call: TRBV7-2
j_call: TRBJ2-7
cdr3_aa: CAGSVSRGPGSYEQYF

v_call: TRBV28
j_call: TRBJ1-5
cdr3_aa: CASSLLRATNQPQHF

v_call: TRBV4-3
j_call: TRBJ1-2
cdr3_aa: CASSQDLRLGYTF

v_call: TRBV4-3
j_call: TRBJ2-6
cdr3_aa: CASSPWSGANVLTF

v_call: TRBV12-3/TRBV12-4
j_call: TRBJ2-1
cdr3_aa: CASRFRDRTNEQFF

v_call: TRBV5-1
j_call: TRBJ1-1
cdr3_aa: CASSRGPEGTEAFF

v_call: TRBV14
j_call: TRBJ2-1
cdr3_aa: CASSSSRWNEQFF

v_call: TRBV4-1
j_call: TRBJ2-1
cdr3_aa: CASSQGGGLNEQFF

v_call: TRBV27
j_call: TRBJ2-7
cdr3_aa: CASSLSGGFSSYEQYF

v_call: TRBV15
j_call: TRBJ2-1
cdr3_aa: CATSRVFGSVSYNEQFF

v_call: TRBV14
j_call: TRBJ2-5
cdr3_aa: CASSQDVTANQYF

v_call: TRBV4-1
j_call: TRBJ2-5
cdr3_aa: CASSHSGTSIETQYF

v_call: TRBV3-1
j_call: TRBJ2-5
cdr3_aa: CASSRIDRGETQYF

v_call: TRBV24-1
j_call: TRBJ2-3
cdr3_aa: CATEEGQGEADTQYF

v_call: TRBV29-1
j_call: TRBJ1-1
cdr3_aa: CSVRRVMNTEAFF

v_call: TRBV11-3
j_call: TRBJ2-5
cdr3_aa: CASSYSLGRQETQYF

v_call: TRBV27
j_call: TRBJ2-1
cdr3_aa: CASGDRESSYNEQFF

v_call: TRBV14
j_call: TRBJ2-7
cdr3_aa: CASSQVVHHPGEQYF

v_call: TRBV27
j_call: TRBJ2-7
cdr3_aa: CASSHSGPYEQYF

v_call: TRBV7-2
j_call: TRBJ1-5
cdr3_aa: CASSLLAGGPQHF

v_call: TRBV3-1
j_call: TRBJ1-1
cdr3_aa: CARSPNRVRTEAFF

v_call: TRBV20-1
j_call: TRBJ2-7
cdr3_aa: CSARFGGEQYF

v_call: TRBV6-5
j_call: TRBJ2-7
cdr3_aa: CASINSGGAHEQYF

v_call: TRBV27
j_call: TRBJ2-1
cdr3_aa: CASTHEHNEQFF

v_call: TRBV6-5
j_call: TRBJ2-5
cdr3_aa: CASSYSLAGGNEQYF

v_call: TRBV15
j_call: TRBJ2-7
cdr3_aa: CATSSLLQGEQYF

v_call: TRBV2
j_call: TRBJ1-4
cdr3_aa: CASSIKLREKLFF

v_call: TRBV7-2
j_call: TRBJ2-5
cdr3_aa: CASSLIPGESRTQYF

v_call: TRBV20-1
j_call: TRBJ2-3
cdr3_aa: CSAKQGGCTQYF

v_call: TRBV20-1
j_call: NA
cdr3_aa: CSARWDEQYF

v_call: TRBV7-9
j_call: TRBJ2-5
cdr3_aa: CASSLVTALAGGKETQYF

v_call: TRBV5-6
j_call: TRBJ2-7
cdr3_aa: CASNVKYGTGTYEQYF

v_call: TRBV5-1
j_call: TRBJ1-1
cdr3_aa: CASSTPPGQGPGVNAEAFF

v_call: TRBV7-2
j_call: TRBJ2-3
cdr3_aa: CASSLKGTSGRTDTQYF

v_call: TRBV10-2
j_call: TRBJ1-4
cdr3_aa: CASRAQGANEKLFF

v_call: TRBV12-3/TRBV12-4
j_call: TRBJ2-1
cdr3_aa: CASSFPPGGYNEQFF

v_call: TRBV6-5
j_call: TRBJ2-7
cdr3_aa: CASSRLGALRNEQYF

v_call: TRBV6-5
j_call: TRBJ2-7
cdr3_aa: CASSSQRAGPIYEQYF

v_call: TRBV10-3
j_call: TRBJ1-1
cdr3_aa: CAISDPDTSINTEAFF

v_call: TRBV29-1
j_call: TRBJ2-7
cdr3_aa: CSVVLRGARTLNEQYF